A single sample is the source of the 27 T cell receptor beta chains below, sequenced in a study of blood T cell repertoires in COVID-19. Sequenced by immunoSEQ multiplex PCR; TCRdb stores in-frame clones only, minus some. The data hold under 300,000 clones, with around 89% observed a single time. Sequencing was done on a sample of PBMCs or T cells enriched from blood (not recorded which). Receptors were obtained from a man aged 35 to 55 who had recovered from COVID-19.

The genes are TRBV12-3 or TRBV12-4 and TRBJ1-1; 7 bases are a match to TRBD1. The CDR3 loop spans 13 amino acids. V lost 6 bases and J lost 7; bases outside the gene matches: 8. Written as DNA, the CDR3 is TGTGCCAGCAGCACAGGGGCGGGTGTTGAAGCTTTCTTT. It is translated as CASSTGAGVEAFF.

This chain connects TRBV28 to TRBJ2-7; 8 nucleotides agree with TRBD1. The CDR3 spans 15 residues. Germline CDR1 is MDHEN and CDR2 is SYDVKM. V was pared by 6 bases and J by 1 base, with 8 bases of the junction left unmatched. The CDR3 DNA reads TGTGCCAGCAGCCGTACAGGGGGTTTGTCCTACGAGCAGTACTTC. It is translated as CASSRTGGLSYEQYF.

V usage is TRBV4-2 and J usage is TRBJ2-1; 9 positions match TRBD1. CDR3 length: 15 residues. Germline lookup yields CDR1 LGHNA and CDR2 YNFKEQ. V shed 2 bases and J 9 bases; nucleotides not matched to a gene: 8. The CDR3 nucleotides read TGTGCCAGCAGCCAACCAACAGGGGGCCAGGGTGAGCAGTTCTTC. This codes for CASSQPTGGQGEQFF.

The V gene is TRBV28, the J gene TRBJ2-4; 8 nucleotides line up with TRBD2. This CDR3 region has 18 residues. J was trimmed by 0 bases and V by 3 bases; bases with no gene match: 10. The germline V gene encodes CDR1 MDHEN and CDR2 SYDVKM. The CDR3 is CASSLGLAGGLAKNIQYF. The CDR3, as DNA: TGTGCCAGCAGTTTGGGGCTAGCGGGTGGGCTAGCCAAAAACATTCAGTACTTC.

The J gene is TRBJ2-7, the V gene TRBV20-1; D unclear. In germline, CDR1 is DFQATT, CDR2 SNEGSKA (reference sequence). Trimming shortened V by 3 bases and J by 6 bases, and 9 bases separated the two germline ends. The CDR3 spans 11 residues. The CDR3 DNA reads TGCAGTGCTAGTCTGACTTCCGAGCAGTACTTC. Translated, it gives CSASLTSEQYF.

V and J are TRBV6-5 and TRBJ2-1, with TRBD2 as a possible D gene (6 bases). This CDR3 is built from 14 residues. V was trimmed by 8 bases and J by 4 bases, leaving 15 bases between them. Germline V gene sequence: CDR1 MNHEY, CDR2 SVGAGI. The CDR3 DNA is TGTGCCAGCTCGGGAGAGGAACGTTACAATGAGCAGTTCTTC. Its translation is CASSGEERYNEQFF.

The rearrangement uses TRBV2 and TRBJ2-3, with 9 bases aligning to TRBD2. Germline V gives CDR1 SNHLY, CDR2 FYNNEI. The CDR3 consists of 15 residues. The ends lost 8 bases at V and 1 base at J; junction bases unmatched: 7. The CDR3 protein is CASAGGGGGTDTQYF. The CDR3 nucleotides are TGTGCCAGCGCGGGTGGCGGGGGGGGCACAGATACGCAGTATTTT.

The chain has TRBV19 and TRBJ1-6; D perhaps matches TRBD1 (5 bases). Looked up from germline, CDR1 is LNHDA and CDR2 is SQIVND (reference sequence). V lost 4 bases and J 7 bases, leaving 26 bases between the germline ends. The CDR3 is made up of 19 amino acids. Written as DNA, the CDR3 is TGTGCCAGTAGTACCCCGCACCGACAGCCCCCTGGTCGAAATTCACCCCTCCACTTT. Its translation is CASSTPHRQPPGRNSPLHF.

This clone has just a few counts. For the CDR3, the DNA is TGTGCCAGCAGCCCAGGGAGGGGTGGCTTTATAATATATGGCTACACCTTC. Translating gives CASSPGRGGFIIYGYTF. The gene calls are TRBV7-2 and TRBJ1-2, with a tentative D call TRBD1 (5 bases). From germline, CDR1 is SGHTA and CDR2 FQGNSA. CDR3 length: 17 residues. With 5 bases removed from V and 5 bases from J, the gap between germline ends came to 24 bases.

The count of this clone is one. V and J are TRBV28 and TRBJ1-4; 9 bases are a match to TRBD1. Germline V CDR1 and CDR2: MDHEN, SYDVKM. V was pared by 7 bases and J by 7 bases, with 10 bases of the junction left unmatched. The length of the CDR3 is 15 residues. The CDR3 here is CASIPQGALVEKLFF. The CDR3 DNA reads as TGTGCCAGCATCCCACAGGGGGCTCTCGTTGAAAAACTGTTTTTT.

V usage is TRBV10-1 and J usage is TRBJ2-5; 8 bases map to TRBD1. The CDR3 runs 14 residues. Losses at the gene ends were 9 bases for V and 5 bases for J; bases not matched to a gene: 11. Germline CDR1 reads WNHNN; CDR2 reads SYGVQD (reference sequence). CDR3 sequence: CASNRQGLGETQYF. CDR3 nucleotides: TGCGCCAGTAACAGACAGGGGCTAGGCGAGACCCAGTACTTC.

The rearrangement uses TRBV10-3 and TRBJ2-1; 9 bases line up with TRBD2. Germline V CDR1 and CDR2: ENHRY, SYGVKD. The CDR3 loop spans 15 amino acids. V lost 2 bases and J lost 4; bases outside the gene matches: 3. CDR3 sequence (DNA): TGTGCCATCAGTGAGAATAGCGGGGGATACAATGAGCAGTTCTTC. As protein: CAISENSGGYNEQFF.

CDR3 coding DNA: TGTGCCAGCAGTTACTCAGACAGGGTGGGGGCCAACGTCCTGACTTTC. This gives the protein CASSYSDRVGANVLTF. The chain combines TRBV6-5 with TRBJ2-6; 7 bases match TRBD1. The length of the CDR3 is 16 residues. The V and J ends lost 0 bases and 4 bases, in that order; junction bases with no gene match: 3. Germline CDR1 reads MNHEY; CDR2 reads SVGAGI.

The chain combines TRBV28 with TRBJ2-7; tentatively, D is TRBD2 (6 bases). The CDR3 is 12 residues long. Per the germline V gene, CDR1 is MDHEN and CDR2 is SYDVKM. The CDR3 bases are TGTGCTATCGGCGGGGTCACCTACGAGCAGTACTTC. The encoded protein is CAIGGVTYEQYF.

V and J are TRBV5-1 and TRBJ1-2, with no clear D. Per germline, CDR1 SGHRS and CDR2 YFSETQ. V lost 5 bases and J 3 bases, leaving 8 bases between the germline ends. This CDR3 is 12 amino acids long. The CDR3 region has the DNA TGCGCCAGCAGTTTTGAGGACTATGGCTACACCTTC. This sequence encodes CASSFEDYGYTF. Filled out from reference TRBV5-1 and TRBJ1-2, the complete variable domain reads KAGVTQTPRYLIKTRGQQVTLSCSPISGHRSVSWYQQTPGQGLQFLFEYFSETQRNKGNFPGRFSGRQFSNSRSEMNVSTLELGDSALYLCASSFEDYGYTFGSGTRLTVV.

This clone was counted once. This chain joins TRBV7-2 and TRBJ1-1; TRBD1 might be the D (5 bases). Trimming left V 1 base short and J 0 bases short, with 12 bases between. The CDR3 contains 16 residues. The germline gives CDR1 SGHTA, CDR2 FQGNSA. The CDR3 DNA reads TGTGCCAGCAGCTTAGTCCAGGGTGGATTGAACACTGAAGCTTTCTTT. It translates to CASSLVQGGLNTEAFF.

As to this clone: No DNA is shown, since the ends of the CDR3 on it are uncertain; the CDR3 is the one TCRdb lists. The chain is built from TRBV29-1 and TRBJ2-5; the table's D gene call, TRBD2, was not cross checked with the DNA. CDR1 is SQVTM and CDR2 is ANQGSEA in the germline V gene. The CDR3 is 11 residues long, ends included. This chain's CDR3 is CSVVGRGASYF.

J is TRBJ1-1 and V is TRBV11-2; maybe TRBD1 (6 bases). Germline V CDR1 and CDR2: SGHAT, FQNNGV. This CDR3 has 16 amino acids. V was trimmed by 1 base and J by 4 bases, leaving 16 bases between them. CDR3 residues: CASSLAQGGYSTEAFF. DNA for the CDR3: TGTGCCAGCAGCTTAGCACAGGGTGGCTACAGCACTGAAGCTTTCTTT.

This clone was recorded only once. V and J are TRBV9 and TRBJ2-7; D is possibly TRBD2 (7 bases). Germline V CDR1 and CDR2: SGDLS, YYNGEE. V lost 6 bases, J lost 2 bases, and 18 bases lay in between. CDR3 length: 15 residues. The CDR3 DNA follows: TGTGCCAGCAACGTTGTAGGGGGGGGTACCTACGAGCAGTACTTC. Protein: CASNVVGGGTYEQYF.

The chain employs TRBV27 and TRBJ1-4; D remains ambiguous. CDR3 length: 15 amino acids. Germline CDR1 reads MNHEY; CDR2 reads SMNVEV (reference sequence). The V and J ends lost 6 bases and 8 bases respectively, with 19 bases between them. The CDR3: CASSQLAGIMEKLFF. In nucleotides, the CDR3 is TGTGCCAGCAGCCAACTGGCCGGGATAATGGAAAAACTGTTTTTT.

The J gene is TRBJ2-5, the V gene TRBV19; a possible D gene is TRBD1 (5 bases). Germline V CDR1 and CDR2: LNHDA, SQIVND (reference sequence). V shed 8 bases and J shed 5 bases, with 12 bases lying between them. The CDR3 runs to 12 residues. The CDR3 reads CASSGSWETQYF. CDR3 in DNA: TGTGCCAGTTCAGGGTCTTGGGAGACCCAGTACTTC.

The chain carries TRBV5-4 and TRBJ1-3, with 7 nucleotides matching TRBD1. Looked up from germline, CDR1 is SGHNT and CDR2 is YYREEE (reference sequence). The CDR3 is made up of 16 amino acids. Unmatched junction bases numbered 3, after V lost 0 bases and J lost 0 bases. The CDR3 sequence is CASSLAQGGSGNTIYF. The CDR3 nucleotides read TGTGCCAGCAGCTTGGCCCAGGGGGGCTCTGGAAACACCATATATTTT.

The genes are TRBV30 and TRBJ1-5; D not resolved. Germline CDR1 and CDR2: GTSNPN and SVGIG (reference sequence). This CDR3 contains 12 residues. Trimming stripped 5 bases from V and 3 bases from J, with 8 bases between. The CDR3 loop reads CAWGRANQPQHF. The CDR3 coding sequence is TGTGCCTGGGGGAGGGCCAATCAGCCCCAGCATTTT.

This clone has a single count. The V call is TRBV19, the J call TRBJ1-6; TRBD1 might be the D (5 bases). The germline V and J ends were trimmed by 5 bases and 9 bases, with 14 bases remaining between them. The CDR3 runs to 14 residues. Per the germline V gene, CDR1 is LNHDA and CDR2 is SQIVND (reference sequence). CDR3 protein: CASSFQGVGSPLHF. The CDR3 coding sequence is TGTGCCAGTAGTTTCCAGGGCGTCGGTTCACCCCTCCACTTT.

This rearrangement joins TRBV19 to TRBJ1-1; TRBD1 matches at 9 bases. Germline V gene lookup returns CDR1 LNHDA and CDR2 SQIVND (reference sequence). V lost 4 bases to trimming and J lost 3 bases; unmatched junction nucleotides: 0. The CDR3 length is 13 residues. The CDR3: CASSRQGDTEAFF. In DNA, the CDR3 is TGTGCCAGTAGTAGACAGGGGGACACTGAAGCTTTCTTT.

The V call is TRBV7-8, the J call TRBJ1-3; D not certain. Germline V gene lookup returns CDR1 SGHVS and CDR2 FQNEAQ. The CDR3 has 16 residues. V was cut by 2 bases and J by 4 bases, with 15 bases left in between. The CDR3 is CASSLPPNLIGNTIYF. Here the CDR3 DNA reads TGTGCCAGCAGCTTACCCCCAAATCTAATAGGAAACACCATATATTTT.

The chain combines TRBV24-1 with TRBJ1-2; 8 bases map to TRBD1. The V segment lost 4 bases and the J segment 3 bases; nucleotides outside the gene matches: 6. The length of the CDR3 is 15 residues. Germline V CDR1 and CDR2: KGHDR, SFDVKD. CDR3 sequence (DNA): TGTGCCACCAGTGACCCGACAGGGGCGGACTATGGCTACACCTTC. It encodes CATSDPTGADYGYTF.